This TCR beta chain was recorded in a study of CD8 T cells in ankylosing spondylitis. The CDR3 has 15 residues. The V end was cut by 6 bases, the J end by 4 bases, with 18 bases between. CDR1 ENHRY and CDR2 SYGVKD come from the germline V gene. A note on this clonotype: Its specificity is not known.

Overall study findings and caveats: The authors found the disease-linked clones to be CD8+ and relatively rare in peripheral blood.

For TCR beta, libraries came from quantitative 5'-RACE with molecular barcodes. MiXCR was run by TCRdb on the 5' RACE reads, yielding one entry per CDR3 protein. Altogether some 270,000 distinct CDR3 sequences are present, around 32% being singletons, with the ten largest covering around 4.5%. Material for sequencing was blood, either unsorted or a sorted T cell fraction (not recorded which). The rearrangement uses TRBV10-3 and TRBJ1-2, with a possible D match to TRBD1 (5 bases). The TCR was taken from a male donor with ankylosing spondylitis or in good health (not recorded which). Here the CDR3 DNA reads TGTGCCATCAGCCCTGGTTCGGGACGAGGCTATGGCTACACCTTC. Its translation: CAISPGSGRGYGYTF.